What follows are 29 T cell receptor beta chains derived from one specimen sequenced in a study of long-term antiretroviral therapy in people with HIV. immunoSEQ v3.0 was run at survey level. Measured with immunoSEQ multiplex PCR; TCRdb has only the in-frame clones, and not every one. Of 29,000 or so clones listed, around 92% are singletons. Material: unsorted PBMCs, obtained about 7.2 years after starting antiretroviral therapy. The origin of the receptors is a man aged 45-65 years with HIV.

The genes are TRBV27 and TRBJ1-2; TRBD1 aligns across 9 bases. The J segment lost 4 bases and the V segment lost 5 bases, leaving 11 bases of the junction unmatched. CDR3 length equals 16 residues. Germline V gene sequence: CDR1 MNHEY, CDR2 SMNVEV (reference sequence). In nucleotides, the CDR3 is TGTGCCAGCAGTCCAGGGACAGGGTTTCGAAGCTATGGCTACACCTTC. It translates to CASSPGTGFRSYGYTF.

CDR3 protein: CASSALAGRGTDTQYF. CDR3 coding DNA: TGCGCCAGCAGTGCTCTAGCGGGGAGGGGCACAGATACGCAGTATTTT. The genes are TRBV10-2 and TRBJ2-3; the match to TRBD2 covers 9 bases. V lost 4 bases to trimming and J lost 1 base; unmatched junction nucleotides: 6. The CDR3 covers 16 residues. Germline V gene data show CDR1 as WSHSY and CDR2 as SAAADI.

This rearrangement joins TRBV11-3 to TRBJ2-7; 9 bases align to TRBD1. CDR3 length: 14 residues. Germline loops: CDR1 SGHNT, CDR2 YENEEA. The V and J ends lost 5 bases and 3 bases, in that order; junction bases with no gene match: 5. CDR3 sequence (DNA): TGTGCCAGCAGCCCCCGGACAGGGGACTACGAGCAGTACTTC. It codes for CASSPRTGDYEQYF.

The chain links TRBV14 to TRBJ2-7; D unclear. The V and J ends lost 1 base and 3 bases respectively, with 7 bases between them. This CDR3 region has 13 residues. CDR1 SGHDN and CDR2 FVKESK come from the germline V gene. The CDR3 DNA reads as TGTGCCAGCAGCCAAGGGGTACTCTACGAGCAGTACTTC. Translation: CASSQGVLYEQYF. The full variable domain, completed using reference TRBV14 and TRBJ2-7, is EAGVTQFPSHSVIEKGQTVTLRCDPISGHDNLYWYRRVMGKEIKFLLHFVKESKQDESGMPNNRFLAERTGGTYSTLKVQPAELEDSGVYFCASSQGVLYEQYFGPGTRLTVT.

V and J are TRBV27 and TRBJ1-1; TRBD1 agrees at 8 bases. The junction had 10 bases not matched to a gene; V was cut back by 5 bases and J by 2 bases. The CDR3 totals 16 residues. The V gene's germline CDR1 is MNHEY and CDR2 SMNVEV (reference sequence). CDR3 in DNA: TGTGCCAGCAGTCTCCGGACAGGGAAAACCAACACTGAAGCTTTCTTT. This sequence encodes CASSLRTGKTNTEAFF.

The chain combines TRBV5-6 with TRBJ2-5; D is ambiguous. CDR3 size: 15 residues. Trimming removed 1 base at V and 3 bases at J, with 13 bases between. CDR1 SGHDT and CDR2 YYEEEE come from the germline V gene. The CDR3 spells CASSLYGVAKETQYF. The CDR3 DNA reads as TGTGCCAGCAGCTTGTATGGGGTGGCAAAAGAGACCCAGTACTTC.

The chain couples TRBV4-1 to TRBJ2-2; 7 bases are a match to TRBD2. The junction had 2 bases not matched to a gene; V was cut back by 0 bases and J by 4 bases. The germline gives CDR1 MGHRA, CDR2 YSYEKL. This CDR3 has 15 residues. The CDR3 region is CASSQDSGFTGELFF. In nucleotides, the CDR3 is TGCGCCAGCAGCCAAGATAGCGGGTTCACCGGGGAGCTGTTTTTT.

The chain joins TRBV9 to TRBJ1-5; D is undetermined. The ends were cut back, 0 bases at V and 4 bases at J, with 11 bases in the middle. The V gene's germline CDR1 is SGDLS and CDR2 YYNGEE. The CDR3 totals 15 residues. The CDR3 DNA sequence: TGTGCCAGCAGCGTAGGAGGGATGGGAAATCAGCCCCAGCATTTT. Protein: CASSVGGMGNQPQHF.

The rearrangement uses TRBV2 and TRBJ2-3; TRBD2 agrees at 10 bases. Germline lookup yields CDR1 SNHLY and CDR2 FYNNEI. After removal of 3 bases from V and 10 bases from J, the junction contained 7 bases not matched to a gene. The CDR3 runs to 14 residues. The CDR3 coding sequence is TGTGCCAGCAGTGAGCAAGCGGGGGGGCCCCCGCAGTATTTT. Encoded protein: CASSEQAGGPPQYF. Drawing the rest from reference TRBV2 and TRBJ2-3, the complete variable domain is EPEVTQTPSHQVTQMGQEVILRCVPISNHLYFYWYRQILGQKVEFLVSFYNNEISEKSEIFDDQFSVERPDGSNFTLKIRSTKLEDSAMYFCASSEQAGGPPQYFGPGTRLTVL.

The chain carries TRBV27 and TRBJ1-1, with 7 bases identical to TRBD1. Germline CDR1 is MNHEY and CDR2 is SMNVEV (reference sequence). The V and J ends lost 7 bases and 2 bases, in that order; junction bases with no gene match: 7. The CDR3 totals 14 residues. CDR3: CASKIQGINTEAFF. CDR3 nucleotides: TGTGCCAGCAAGATACAGGGGATTAACACTGAAGCTTTCTTT.

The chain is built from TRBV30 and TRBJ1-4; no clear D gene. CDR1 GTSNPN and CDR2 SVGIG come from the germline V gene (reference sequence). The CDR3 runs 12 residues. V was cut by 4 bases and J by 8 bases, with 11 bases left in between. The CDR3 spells CAWNRRREKLFF. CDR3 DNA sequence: TGTGCCTGGAATCGTCGTAGGGAAAAACTGTTTTTT.

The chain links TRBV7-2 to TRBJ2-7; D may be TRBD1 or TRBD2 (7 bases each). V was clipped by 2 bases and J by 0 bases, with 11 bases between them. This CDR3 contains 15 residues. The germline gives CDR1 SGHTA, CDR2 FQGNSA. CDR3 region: CASSLRRGGSYEQYF. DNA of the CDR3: TGTGCCAGCAGCTTACGCAGGGGGGGCTCCTACGAGCAGTACTTC. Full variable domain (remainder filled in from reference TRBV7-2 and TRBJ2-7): GAGVSQSPSNKVTEKGKDVELRCDPISGHTALYWYRQSLGQGLEFLIYFQGNSAPDKSGLPSDRFSAERTGGSVSTLTIQRTQQEDSAVYLCASSLRRGGSYEQYFGPGTRLTVT.

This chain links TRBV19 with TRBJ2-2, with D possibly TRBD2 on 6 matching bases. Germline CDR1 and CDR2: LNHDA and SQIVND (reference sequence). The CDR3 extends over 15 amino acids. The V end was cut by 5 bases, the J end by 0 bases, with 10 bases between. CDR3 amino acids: CASSWDLTNTGELFF. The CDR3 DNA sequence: TGTGCCAGTAGTTGGGACTTGACGAACACCGGGGAGCTGTTTTTT.

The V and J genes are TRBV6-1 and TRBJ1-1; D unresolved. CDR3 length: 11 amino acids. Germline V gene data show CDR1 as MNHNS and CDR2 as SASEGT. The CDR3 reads CGSLMNTEAFF. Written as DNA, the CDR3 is TGTGGGAGCCTGATGAACACTGAAGCTTTCTTT.

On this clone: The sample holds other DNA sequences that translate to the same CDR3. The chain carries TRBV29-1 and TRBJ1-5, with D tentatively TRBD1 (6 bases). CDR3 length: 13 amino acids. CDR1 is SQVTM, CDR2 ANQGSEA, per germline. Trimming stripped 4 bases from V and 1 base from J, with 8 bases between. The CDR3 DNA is TGCAGCGTTGGGGGACAAAGCAATCAGCCCCAGCATTTT. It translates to CSVGGQSNQPQHF. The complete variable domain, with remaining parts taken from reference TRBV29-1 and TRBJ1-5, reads SAVISQKPSRDICQRGTSLTIQCQVDSQVTMMFWYRQQPGQSLTLIATANQGSEATYESGFVIDKFPISRPNLTFSTLTVSNMSPEDSSIYLCSVGGQSNQPQHFGDGTRLSIL.

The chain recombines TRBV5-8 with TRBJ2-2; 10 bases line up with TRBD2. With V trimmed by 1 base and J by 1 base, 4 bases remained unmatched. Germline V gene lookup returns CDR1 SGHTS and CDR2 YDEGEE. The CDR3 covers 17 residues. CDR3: CASSLSLAGVNTGELFF. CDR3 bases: TGTGCCAGCAGCTTGTCTCTAGCGGGAGTGAACACCGGGGAGCTGTTTTTT.

This CDR3 is CASRKSGTRLYNEQFF. DNA for the CDR3: TGCGCCAGCAGAAAATCCGGGACTAGACTTTACAATGAGCAGTTCTTC. V usage is TRBV5-1 and J usage is TRBJ2-1, with TRBD2 matching over 8 bases. The CDR3 has 16 residues. V trimming: 5 bases; J trimming: 4 bases; junction bases outside the gene matches: 11. CDR1 SGHRS and CDR2 YFSETQ come from the germline V gene.

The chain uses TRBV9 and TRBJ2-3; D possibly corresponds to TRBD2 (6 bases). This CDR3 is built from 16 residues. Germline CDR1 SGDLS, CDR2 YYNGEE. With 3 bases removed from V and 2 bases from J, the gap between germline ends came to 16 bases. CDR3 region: CASSEVVAAITDTQYF. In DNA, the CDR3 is TGTGCCAGCAGCGAGGTAGTAGCGGCGATCACAGATACGCAGTATTTT.

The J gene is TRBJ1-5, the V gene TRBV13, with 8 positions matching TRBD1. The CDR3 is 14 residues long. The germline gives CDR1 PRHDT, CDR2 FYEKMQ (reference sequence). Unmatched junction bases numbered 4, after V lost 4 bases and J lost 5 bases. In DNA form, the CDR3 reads TGTGCCAGCAGCTCGGGACAGGTGTATCAGCCCCAGCATTTT. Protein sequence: CASSSGQVYQPQHF.

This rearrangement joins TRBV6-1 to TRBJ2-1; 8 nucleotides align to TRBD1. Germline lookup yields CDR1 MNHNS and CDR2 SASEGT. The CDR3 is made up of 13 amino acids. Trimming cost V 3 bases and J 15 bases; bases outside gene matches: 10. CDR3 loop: CASSEWTGSERFF. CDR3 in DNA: TGTGCCAGCAGTGAGTGGACAGGGTCGGAACGGTTCTTC.

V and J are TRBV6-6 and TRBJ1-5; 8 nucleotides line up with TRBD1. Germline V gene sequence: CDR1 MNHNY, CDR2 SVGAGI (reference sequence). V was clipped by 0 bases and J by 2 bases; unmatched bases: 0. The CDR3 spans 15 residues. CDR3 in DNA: TGTGCCAGCAGTTACTCGACAGGGGGCAATCAGCCCCAGCATTTT. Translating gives CASSYSTGGNQPQHF.

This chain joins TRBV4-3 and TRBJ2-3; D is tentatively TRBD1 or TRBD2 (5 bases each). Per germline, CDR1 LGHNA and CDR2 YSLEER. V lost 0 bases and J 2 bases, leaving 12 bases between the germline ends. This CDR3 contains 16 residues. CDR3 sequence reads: CASSQDLGGYTDTQYF. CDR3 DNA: TGCGCCAGCAGCCAAGATCTTGGGGGTTACACAGATACGCAGTATTTT.

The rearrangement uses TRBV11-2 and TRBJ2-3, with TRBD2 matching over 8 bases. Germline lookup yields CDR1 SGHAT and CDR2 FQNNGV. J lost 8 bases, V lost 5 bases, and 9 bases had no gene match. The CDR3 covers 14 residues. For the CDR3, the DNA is TGTGCCAGCAGCCATGCGGGGGGAGGGGGTACGCAGTATTTT. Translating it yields CASSHAGGGGTQYF.

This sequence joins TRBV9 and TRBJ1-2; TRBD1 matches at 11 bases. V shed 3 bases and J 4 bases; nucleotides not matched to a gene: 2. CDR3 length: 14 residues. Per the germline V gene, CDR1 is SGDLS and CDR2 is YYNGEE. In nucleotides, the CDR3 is TGTGCCAGCAGCGCAGGACAGGGGGCCTATGGCTACACCTTC. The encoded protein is CASSAGQGAYGYTF.

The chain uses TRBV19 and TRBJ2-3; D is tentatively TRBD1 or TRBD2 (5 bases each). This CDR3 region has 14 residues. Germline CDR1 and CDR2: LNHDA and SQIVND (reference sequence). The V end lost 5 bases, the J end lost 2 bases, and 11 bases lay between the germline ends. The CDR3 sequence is CASSPGPDTDTQYF. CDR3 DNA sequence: TGTGCCAGTAGTCCGGGACCAGACACAGATACGCAGTATTTT.

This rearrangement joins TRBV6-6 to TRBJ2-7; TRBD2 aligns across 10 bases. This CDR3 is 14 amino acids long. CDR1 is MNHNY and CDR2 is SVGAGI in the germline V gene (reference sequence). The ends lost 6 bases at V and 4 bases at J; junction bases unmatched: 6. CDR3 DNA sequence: TGTGCCAGCAGCCAGCGGGAGGGAAAGTACGAGCAGTACTTC. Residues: CASSQREGKYEQYF.

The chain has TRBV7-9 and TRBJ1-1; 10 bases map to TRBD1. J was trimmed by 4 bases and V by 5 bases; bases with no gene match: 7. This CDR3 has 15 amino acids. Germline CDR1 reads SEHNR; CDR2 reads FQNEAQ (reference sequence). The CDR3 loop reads CASSTGQGTVTEAFF. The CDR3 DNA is TGTGCCAGCAGCACGGGACAGGGGACGGTCACTGAAGCTTTCTTT. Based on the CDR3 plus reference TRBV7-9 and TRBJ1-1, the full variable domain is DTGVSQNPRHKITKRGQNVTFRCDPISEHNRLYWYRQTLGQGPEFLTYFQNEAQLEKSRLLSDRFSAERPKGSFSTLEIQRTEQGDSAMYLCASSTGQGTVTEAFFGQGTRLTVV.

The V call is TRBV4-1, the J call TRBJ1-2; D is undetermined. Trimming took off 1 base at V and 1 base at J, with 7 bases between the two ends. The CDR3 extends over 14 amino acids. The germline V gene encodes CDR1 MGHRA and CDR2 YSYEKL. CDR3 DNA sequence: TGCGCCAGCAGCCAAGGAGACAATAACTATGGCTACACCTTC. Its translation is CASSQGDNNYGYTF.

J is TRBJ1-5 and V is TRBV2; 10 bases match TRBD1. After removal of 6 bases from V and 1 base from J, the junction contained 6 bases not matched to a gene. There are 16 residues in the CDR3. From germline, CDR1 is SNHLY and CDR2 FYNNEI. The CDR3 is CASREGQGLSNQPQHF. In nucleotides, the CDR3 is TGTGCCAGCAGGGAGGGACAGGGGTTGAGCAATCAGCCCCAGCATTTT.